This T cell receptor beta chain was profiled in a study of human T cells and chemical hapten exposure. Specified time point: pre-sensitization, week 0. The treatment: therapeutic diphenylcyclopropenone sensitization with weekly scalp DPC. Losses at the gene ends were 7 bases for V and 4 bases for J; bases not matched to a gene: 14. The CDR3 extends over 16 amino acids. Germline values: CDR1 MNHEY, CDR2 SVGEGT. MiXCR, run by TCRdb on the RACE reads, gives a single entry per CDR3 protein. This table has 90,000 or so distinct CDR3 sequences, roughly 8.5% appearing once. The chain couples TRBV6-2 or TRBV6-3 to TRBJ1-1; 8 bases agree with TRBD1. This sequence originates from a man aged 35 to 55 with alopecia areata. Some clones in this sample may be carry-over from other donors' samples. This sample comprised whole blood, obtained in connection with sensitization to the hapten diphenylcyclopropenone (DPC). As DNA, the CDR3 is TGTGCCAGCATCTGGATCGACAGGGGTCGGGGCACTGAAGCTTTCTTT. It yields the protein CASIWIDRGRGTEAFF.